The source of this TCR beta chain is a study of blood T cells in healthy people across ages. Next came a second PCR, run for about 7 to 12 cycles, which used a sample-barcoded 5' primer along with a J-beta primer mix. Each single sample gave us at least 3 million CDR3-containing paired-end reads. In TCRdb, the 5' RACE reads were re-called with MiXCR into one record per CDR3 protein. Of 1,800,000 or so distinct CDR3 sequences listed, roughly two fifths are singletons. The CDR3 runs 14 residues. The V and J ends lost 0 bases and 4 bases respectively, with 12 bases between them. Germline CDR1 is DFQATT and CDR2 is SNEGSKA (reference sequence). There were healthy Caucasian individuals from Russia, aged 6 to 90, serving as donors. Approximately 9.1 milliliters was the volume of peripheral blood drawn from each donor.

V gene TRBV20-1 combines with J gene TRBJ2-5, with a weak D call TRBD2 (5 bases). Source material: blood. This receptor was obtained from a human donor in good health. This CDR3 reads CSARDQRGSETQYF. DNA of the CDR3: TGCAGTGCTAGAGATCAAAGAGGGTCAGAGACCCAGTACTTC.